A single sample is the source of the 26 T cell receptor beta chains below, sequenced in a study of T cell changes during pregnancy in multiple sclerosis. Using immunoSEQ multiplex PCR, the repertoire was profiled, and TCRdb retains in-frame clones only, with some absent. The sample lists just under 85,000 clones, 91% occurring once. Specimen: peripheral blood, collected in the first trimester of pregnancy. The receptors stem from a female donor with multiple sclerosis, enrolled in a pregnancy study.

The rearrangement uses TRBV15 and TRBJ2-7; 8 bases fit TRBD1. This CDR3 is built from 15 residues. V shed 3 bases, J shed 5 bases, and the junction held 9 bases outside the gene matches. The germline V gene encodes CDR1 LNHNV and CDR2 YYDKDF (reference sequence). This CDR3 reads CATSRSGTGSDEQYF. The DNA of the CDR3 is TGTGCCACCAGCAGGTCCGGGACAGGCAGCGACGAGCAGTACTTC.

The chain carries TRBV5-4 and TRBJ2-1; possibly TRBD2 for D (5 bases). This CDR3 spans 14 amino acids. Germline-derived CDR1 and CDR2 are SGHNT and YYREEE (reference sequence). Trimming pared 0 bases from V and 7 bases from J, leaving 11 bases between. The CDR3 DNA is TGTGCCAGCAGCTTGGGTAGAGGGCAGAATGAGCAGTTCTTC. Its translation: CASSLGRGQNEQFF.

The genes are TRBV5-5 and TRBJ2-7; 7 bases align to TRBD2. This CDR3 contains 15 residues. With 4 bases clipped from V and 0 bases from J, the junction kept 7 bases outside the gene matches. Germline CDR1 reads SGHKS; CDR2 reads YYEKEE (reference sequence). In nucleotides, the CDR3 is TGTGCCAGCAGCGAAAGCGGGGTTAGCTCCTACGAGCAGTACTTC. Amino acids: CASSESGVSSYEQYF.

The J gene is TRBJ2-3, the V gene TRBV27; 11 bases map to TRBD2. The CDR3 totals 17 residues. Germline-derived CDR1 and CDR2 are MNHEY and SMNVEV (reference sequence). The V gene end was trimmed by 5 bases and the J gene end by 3 bases; junction bases not matched to a gene: 10. The CDR3 is CASSPRRTSGLTDTQYF. DNA of the CDR3: TGTGCCAGCAGTCCCCGACGGACTAGCGGGTTGACAGATACGCAGTATTTT.

The V and J genes are TRBV20-1 and TRBJ2-5; D possibly corresponds to TRBD1 (5 bases). CDR1 DFQATT and CDR2 SNEGSKA come from the germline V gene (reference sequence). CDR3 size: 11 residues. Trimming stripped 8 bases from V and 5 bases from J, with 12 bases between. CDR3 sequence: CSPWGVETQYF. In DNA form, the CDR3 reads TGCAGTCCATGGGGCGTGGAGACCCAGTACTTC.

This sequence joins TRBV7-2 and TRBJ2-3; D might be TRBD1 (6 bases). The CDR3 consists of 14 residues. CDR1 is SGHTA and CDR2 is FQGNSA in the germline V gene. Between the trimmed V and J ends, which lost 4 bases and 6 bases, there was a span of 14 bases. CDR3 coding DNA: TGTGCCAGCAGCTCACAGGGACGTAGGGATACGCAGTATTTT. It yields the protein CASSSQGRRDTQYF. Full variable domain (outside the CDR3, taken from reference TRBV7-2 and TRBJ2-3): GAGVSQSPSNKVTEKGKDVELRCDPISGHTALYWYRQSLGQGLEFLIYFQGNSAPDKSGLPSDRFSAERTGGSVSTLTIQRTQQEDSAVYLCASSSQGRRDTQYFGPGTRLTVL.

The CDR3 DNA reads TGTGCCAGCAACGGGGGGGGCCCCGGGTGGGAGCAGTACTTC. This sequence encodes CASNGGGPGWEQYF. The rearrangement uses TRBV2 and TRBJ2-7; 8 nucleotides match TRBD2. This CDR3 is built from 14 residues. Trimming cost V 7 bases and J 7 bases; bases outside gene matches: 12. Looked up from germline, CDR1 is SNHLY and CDR2 is FYNNEI.

The CDR3 DNA follows: TGTGCCAGCAGGTCAGGGACAGGGAGAAAGAACACTGAAGCTTTCTTT. It codes for CASRSGTGRKNTEAFF. The chain carries TRBV5-4 and TRBJ1-1; 9 bases line up with TRBD1. Losses at the gene ends were 5 bases for V and 1 base for J; bases not matched to a gene: 9. The CDR3 runs to 16 residues. Germline CDR1 is SGHNT and CDR2 is YYREEE (reference sequence).

This clone has only one observation. The CDR3 coding sequence is TGTGCCAGCAGCTTAGAAAGGGTCAGGGACACTGAAGCTTTCTTT. Amino acids: CASSLERVRDTEAFF. The genes are TRBV7-8 and TRBJ1-1; TRBD1 is a possible D gene (5 bases). Germline lookup yields CDR1 SGHVS and CDR2 FQNEAQ. V lost 1 base, J lost 3 bases, and 12 bases lay in between. The length of the CDR3 is 15 residues.

This chain joins TRBV5-1 and TRBJ2-5; TRBD2 agrees at 12 bases. With 2 bases clipped from V and 2 bases from J, the junction kept 10 bases outside the gene matches. The CDR3 has 18 amino acids. Germline CDR1 is SGHRS and CDR2 is YFSETQ. CDR3 DNA sequence: TGCGCCAGCAGCTTTCGACTAGCGGGGGCCTTACGACAAGAGACCCAGTACTTC. It translates to CASSFRLAGALRQETQYF.

The rearrangement links TRBV5-1 to TRBJ1-1; D gene uncertain. Between the trimmed V and J ends, which lost 0 bases and 10 bases, there was a span of 16 bases. CDR1 SGHRS and CDR2 YFSETQ come from the germline V gene. This CDR3 is 14 amino acids long. As DNA, the CDR3 is TGCGCCAGCAGCTTGGGTGGGGAGCCCGCGGGAGCTTTCTTT. As protein: CASSLGGEPAGAFF.

V gene TRBV18 combines with J gene TRBJ2-7, with a possible D match to TRBD1 (6 bases). The CDR3 spans 15 residues. Germline CDR1 and CDR2: KGHSH and LQKENI. V shed 3 bases and J shed 2 bases, with 14 bases lying between them. The CDR3 loop is CASSPGSGQTYEQYF. CDR3 sequence (DNA): TGTGCCAGCTCACCCGGGTCGGGACAAACCTACGAGCAGTACTTC.

The rearrangement links TRBV15 to TRBJ2-1; 8 positions match TRBD2. CDR1 is LNHNV, CDR2 YYDKDF, per germline (reference sequence). V shed 1 base, J shed 8 bases, and the junction held 7 bases outside the gene matches. This CDR3 comprises 15 residues. The CDR3 reads CATSRGSSGSDEQFF. The CDR3 DNA follows: TGTGCCACCAGCAGAGGTTCGAGCGGGAGCGATGAGCAGTTCTTC.

This chain uses TRBV19 with TRBJ2-1; a weak D match, TRBD2 (5 bases). The germline CDR1 and CDR2 sequences are LNHDA and SQIVND (reference sequence). V lost 4 bases and J 5 bases, leaving 9 bases between the germline ends. This CDR3 has 13 residues. The CDR3 nucleotides read TGTGCCAGTAGTAGTTTCGGGGACAATGAGCAGTTCTTC. Amino acids: CASSSFGDNEQFF.

The chain combines TRBV11-3 with TRBJ2-1; 9 nucleotides line up with TRBD2. The CDR3 is made up of 15 amino acids. With V trimmed by 3 bases and J by 0 bases, 0 bases remained unmatched. Germline CDR1 and CDR2: SGHNT and YENEEA. CDR3 amino acids: CASSFSGSSYNEQFF. CDR3 nucleotide sequence: TGTGCCAGCAGCTTTAGCGGGAGCTCCTACAATGAGCAGTTCTTC.

CDR3 protein: CASSIRQGNYGYTF. The CDR3 bases are TGTGCCAGTAGTATACGACAGGGGAACTATGGCTACACCTTC. This sequence joins TRBV19 and TRBJ1-2; 8 positions agree with TRBD1. Germline lookup yields CDR1 LNHDA and CDR2 SQIVND (reference sequence). The CDR3 sequence is 14 residues long. Trimming removed 2 bases from V and 2 bases from J; junction bases left unmatched: 1.

The chain employs TRBV11-2 and TRBJ2-7, with 7 positions matching TRBD1. The CDR3 extends over 15 amino acids. Losses at the gene ends were 1 base for V and 2 bases for J; bases not matched to a gene: 5. CDR1 and CDR2 (germline): SGHAT, FQNNGV. The DNA of the CDR3 is TGTGCCAGCAGCTTAGGCCACAGGGGCCCCTACGAGCAGTACTTC. As protein: CASSLGHRGPYEQYF.

This clone was counted once. The chain employs TRBV5-6 and TRBJ2-6; tentative D call: TRBD1 (6 bases). V dropped 2 bases and J dropped 0 bases, with 9 bases sitting between them. From germline, CDR1 is SGHDT and CDR2 YYEEEE. The CDR3 sequence is 16 residues long. The DNA of the CDR3 is TGTGCCAGCAGCTTTGGACAGTCCTCTGGGGCCAACGTCCTGACTTTC. Protein sequence: CASSFGQSSGANVLTF.

The V call is TRBV27, the J call TRBJ2-2; 14 positions match TRBD2. The junction had 13 bases not matched to a gene; V was cut back by 4 bases and J by 12 bases. Germline lookup yields CDR1 MNHEY and CDR2 SMNVEV (reference sequence). There are 17 residues in the CDR3. This CDR3 is CASSSKTSGRARRQLFF. Written as DNA, the CDR3 is TGTGCCAGCAGTTCAAAGACTAGCGGGAGGGCGCGCCGTCAGCTGTTTTTT.

The chain employs TRBV5-6 and TRBJ1-1, with TRBD1 as a possible D gene (6 bases). Trimming removed 4 bases at V and 1 base at J, with 20 bases between. The CDR3 runs 17 residues. Germline V gene data show CDR1 as SGHDT and CDR2 as YYEEEE. The CDR3 coding sequence is TGTGCCAGCAGCATCTTGGGACACAAGTTAAAGAACACTGAAGCTTTCTTT. Amino acids: CASSILGHKLKNTEAFF.

The J gene is TRBJ2-4, the V gene TRBV27; 8 bases are shared with TRBD1. Trimming took 3 bases from V and 5 from J; bases not matched to a gene: 9. The germline CDR1 and CDR2 sequences are MNHEY and SMNVEV (reference sequence). The CDR3 contains 16 residues. The CDR3 spells CASSLWDRQPQNIQYF. DNA of the CDR3: TGTGCCAGCAGTTTGTGGGACAGGCAGCCCCAAAACATTCAGTACTTC.

This clone was counted a single time. CDR3 region: CAWDRAKYNEQFF. CDR3 sequence (DNA): TGTGCCTGGGACAGGGCCAAATACAATGAGCAGTTCTTC. This rearrangement joins TRBV30 to TRBJ2-1; TRBD1 matches at 7 bases. V dropped 5 bases and J dropped 4; count of bases not matched to a gene: 5. Germline loops: CDR1 GTSNPN, CDR2 SVGIG (reference sequence). This CDR3 spans 13 amino acids.

The V gene is TRBV10-3, the J gene TRBJ2-7; D is uncertain. CDR3 length: 14 amino acids. V was pared by 3 bases and J by 1 base, with 10 bases between. Germline V gives CDR1 ENHRY, CDR2 SYGVKD. In DNA, the CDR3 is TGTGCCATCAGTGACGCACAGAAGTCCTACGAGCAGTACTTC. The encoded protein is CAISDAQKSYEQYF.

V usage is TRBV30 and J usage is TRBJ1-3; a possible D gene is TRBD1 (5 bases). The V gene's germline CDR1 is GTSNPN and CDR2 SVGIG (reference sequence). CDR3 size: 13 residues. V dropped 4 bases and J dropped 1 base, with 8 bases sitting between them. The CDR3: CAWTRGSGNTIYF. CDR3 sequence (DNA): TGTGCCTGGACACGGGGGTCTGGAAACACCATATATTTT. Combining the CDR3 with reference TRBV30 and TRBJ1-3 gives the whole variable domain SQTIHQWPATLVQPVGSPLSLECTVEGTSNPNLYWYRQAAGRGLQLLFYSVGIGQISSEVPQNLSASRPQDRQFILSSKKLLLSDSGFYLCAWTRGSGNTIYFGEGSWLTVV.

The V gene is TRBV10-3, the J gene TRBJ1-5, with D maybe TRBD1 (5 bases). Trimming stripped 3 bases from V and 3 bases from J, with 12 bases between. The germline V gene encodes CDR1 ENHRY and CDR2 SYGVKD. The CDR3 has 15 amino acids. The CDR3 nucleotides are TGTGCCATCAGTGATTCCAGGGTGGACAATCAGCCCCAGCATTTT. This translates into CAISDSRVDNQPQHF.

The J gene is TRBJ2-1, the V gene TRBV30, with D maybe TRBD1 (5 bases). The germline V gene has CDR1 GTSNPN and CDR2 SVGIG (reference sequence). CDR3 size: 13 residues. The V end was cut by 3 bases, the J end by 7 bases, with 13 bases between. The CDR3 sequence is CAWRQTQGNEQFF. The DNA for the CDR3 is TGTGCCTGGAGACAAACCCAGGGAAATGAGCAGTTCTTC.